This T cell receptor beta chain was sequenced during a study of cytomegalovirus exposure and HLA in healthy donors. Overall study findings and caveats: Most TCR beta V segments were productive about 87% or about 30% of the time in an earlier analysis.

The study ran its PCR with 60 Vbeta and 13 Jbeta primers. Method: immunoSEQ multiplex PCR; TCRdb's copy keeps in-frame clones and lacks some. The sample has 110,000 or so clones, 60% to 80% seen once. Points on this clone: What it recognizes is unknown.

CDR1 is MGHRA, CDR2 YSYEKL, per germline. The V segment lost 0 bases and the J segment 4 bases; nucleotides outside the gene matches: 7. The CDR3 covers 17 residues. The genes are TRBV4-1 and TRBJ2-1; 9 positions match TRBD1. The sequencing input was PBMCs. The sequence was collected from a man in his late teens or twenties in good health and CMV-seropositive. The CDR3 DNA is TGCGCCAGCAGCCAAGATCGCGGGACAGGGATTTACAATGAGCAGTTCTTC. This codes for CASSQDRGTGIYNEQFF.